A selection of T cell receptor beta chains follows, all from one sample in a study of blood T cells in healthy people across ages. TCRdb re-analysed the 5' RACE reads in MiXCR, keeping a single row per CDR3 protein. The data show 650,000 to 950,000 distinct CDR3 sequences, roughly 44% seen once. The sequencing sample was made of blood. These receptors originate from a man aged 60-69 years in good health. Each CDR3 is given with its conserved first and last residue. The D gene is left open where the match is weak. Clone sizes are given selectively: once, few, many, or a class where the clone is expanded.

j_gene | v_gene | abundance | d_gene | CDR3nt | CDR3aa
TRBJ1-5 | TRBV20-1 | few | . | TGCAGTGCCCGTGATTATAGCAATCAGCCCCAGCATTTT | CSARDYSNQPQHF
TRBJ2-2 | TRBV9 | . | TRBD1 | TGTGCCAGCAGCGTAACAGGGGGCAGTGACACCGGGGAGCTGTTTTTT | CASSVTGGSDTGELFF
TRBJ2-2 | TRBV12-3/TRBV12-4 | . | . | TGTGCCAGCAGTTTAGGTGGAGCCAACACCGGGGAGCTGTTTTTT | CASSLGGANTGELFF
TRBJ2-7 | TRBV7-2 | many | . | TGTGCCAGCAGTAAGAGGGACGGCTACGAGCAGTACTTC | CASSKRDGYEQYF
TRBJ2-5 | TRBV7-2 | . | TRBD2 | TGTGCCAGCAGCTCACTACCCTTGACTAGCGGGACCCAAGAGACCCAGTACTTC | CASSSLPLTSGTQETQYF
TRBJ2-7 | TRBV2 | . | TRBD2 | TGTGCCAGCAGTGAACTTGATTTTACTAGCGGGGGGGCTTCCGAGCAGTACTTC | CASSELDFTSGGASEQYF
TRBJ1-6 | TRBV20-1 | few | TRBD1 | TGCAGTGCTAGCGCTTATGGGGACAGCCAGAATTCACCCCTCCACTTT | CSASAYGDSQNSPLHF
TRBJ2-3 | TRBV30 | . | . | TGTGCCTGGAGTCCCGGGGGCAGTTCCACAGATACGCAGTATTTT | CAWSPGGSSTDTQYF
TRBJ2-3 | TRBV11-2 | . | . | TGTGCCAGCAGCCCGACGGGGGCCCCGCCAGATACGCAGTATTTT | CASSPTGAPPDTQYF
TRBJ2-5 | TRBV5-5 | many | . | TGTGCCAGCAGCCGGAGTGGAGAGACCCAGTACTTC | CASSRSGETQYF
TRBJ2-3 | TRBV4-3 | . | TRBD2 | TGCGCCAACAGCCAAGGGGCTAGCGGTGAAGCAGATACGCAGTATTTT | CANSQGASGEADTQYF
TRBJ2-7 | TRBV20-1 | . | TRBD1 | TGCAGTGCTCCACAGGGGGGTTACGAGCAGTACTTC | CSAPQGGYEQYF
TRBJ2-3 | TRBV6-2/TRBV6-3 | . | TRBD1 | TGTGCCAGCAGTCCCAGGGGGCTGGGGAACCGTACGCAGTATTTT | CASSPRGLGNRTQYF
TRBJ1-5 | TRBV30 | . | TRBD1 | TGTGCCTGGAGTGTGACAGGGAGTAAGCCCCAGCATTTT | CAWSVTGSKPQHF
TRBJ2-2 | TRBV6-2/TRBV6-3 | few | TRBD2 | TGTGCCAGCAGCCCCGTCCCCACTAGCGGGGGCCTATACACCGGGGAGCTGTTTTTT | CASSPVPTSGGLYTGELFF
TRBJ1-4 | TRBV30 | . | . | TGTGCCTGGAGAAAGGACAGTGAAAAACTGTTTTTT | CAWRKDSEKLFF
TRBJ1-2 | TRBV28 | . | TRBD1 | TGTGCCAGCAGGTGGACAGGGGAGGGAAACTATGGCTACACCTTC | CASRWTGEGNYGYTF
TRBJ2-3 | TRBV29-1 | many | . | TGCAGCGTTTCTGGTACAGATACGCAGTATTTT | CSVSGTDTQYF
TRBJ2-3 | TRBV24-1 | . | . | TGTGCCACCAGTGATTTGAGGGCAGACACAGATACGCAGTATTTT | CATSDLRADTDTQYF
TRBJ2-5 | TRBV2 | few | TRBD2 | TGTGCCAGCAGTGAAAATGGACTAGCGATGGAGACCCAGTACTTC | CASSENGLAMETQYF
TRBJ2-1 | TRBV7-2 | . | TRBD1 | TGTGCCAGCAGGCCGCGACAGGGGGGTGGGGGTGAGCAGTTCTTC | CASRPRQGGGGEQFF
TRBJ2-1 | TRBV4-1 | few | TRBD1 | TGCGCCAGCAGCCAAGATTCGTGGACAGGGGTTTACAATGAGCAGTTCTTC | CASSQDSWTGVYNEQFF
TRBJ1-2 | TRBV16 | few | . | TGTGCCAGCAGCCAATCGATCAGTAACTATGGCTACACCTTC | CASSQSISNYGYTF